This passage covers 13 T cell receptor beta chains from one sample sequenced in a study of T cell changes during pregnancy in multiple sclerosis. The repertoire was sequenced with immunoSEQ multiplex PCR; TCRdb's copy has only in-frame clones and lacks some. Of some 120,000 clones listed, roughly 97% are singletons. This specimen was peripheral blood, taken after pregnancy. These receptors all stem from a female donor with multiple sclerosis, enrolled in a pregnancy study.

V usage is TRBV5-4 and J usage is TRBJ2-7, with 8 bases aligning to TRBD2. Germline trimming cut 1 base from V and 2 bases from J; bases unmatched to any gene: 5. Germline V gene sequence: CDR1 SGHNT, CDR2 YYREEE (reference sequence). This CDR3 has 15 residues. DNA for the CDR3: TGTGCCAGCAGCTTGATGGCGGGAGGCACCTACGAGCAGTACTTC. Translated: CASSLMAGGTYEQYF.

This chain connects TRBV4-2 to TRBJ1-1; 8 nucleotides line up with TRBD1. The germline V gene encodes CDR1 LGHNA and CDR2 YNFKEQ. CDR3 size: 15 residues. V was clipped by 0 bases and J by 10 bases; unmatched bases: 10. CDR3 bases: TGTGCCAGCAGCCAAGATCCGGACAGGGTCTTTGGAGCTTTCTTT. It translates to CASSQDPDRVFGAFF.

The chain links TRBV9 to TRBJ1-4, with TRBD1 identical over 8 bases. The germline V gene encodes CDR1 SGDLS and CDR2 YYNGEE. The CDR3 runs to 15 residues. Losses at the gene ends were 4 bases for V and 4 bases for J; bases not matched to a gene: 6. CDR3 sequence reads: CASSRGQGLNEKLFF. CDR3 sequence (DNA): TGTGCCAGCAGCAGAGGACAGGGCCTTAATGAAAAACTGTTTTTT.

This clone was seen a few times. CDR3 amino acids: CAFTGTGTYEQYF. CDR3 nucleotide sequence: TGTGCCTTCACCGGGACAGGGACCTACGAGCAGTACTTC. This chain connects TRBV2 to TRBJ2-7, with TRBD1 matching over 9 bases. The germline V gene encodes CDR1 SNHLY and CDR2 FYNNEI. J was trimmed by 2 bases and V by 11 bases; bases with no gene match: 7. The CDR3 runs to 13 residues. Supplemented by reference TRBV2 and TRBJ2-7, the full variable domain reads EPEVTQTPSHQVTQMGQEVILRCVPISNHLYFYWYRQILGQKVEFLVSFYNNEISEKSEIFDDQFSVERPDGSNFTLKIRSTKLEDSAMYFCAFTGTGTYEQYFGPGTRLTVT.

The chain is built from TRBV28 and TRBJ2-2; a possible D gene is TRBD2 (6 bases). The CDR3 has 15 amino acids. V was pared by 3 bases and J by 2 bases, with 10 bases between. The germline V gene has CDR1 MDHEN and CDR2 SYDVKM. The CDR3, as DNA: TGTGCCAGCAGTTTGGCCGGGAGTAACACCGGGGAGCTGTTTTTT. It yields the protein CASSLAGSNTGELFF.

This clone was seen only a few times. The J gene is TRBJ1-1, the V gene TRBV29-1; D gene uncertain. Germline-derived CDR1 and CDR2 are SQVTM and ANQGSEA. V lost 6 bases, J lost 1 base, and 9 bases lay in between. This CDR3 is 12 amino acids long. CDR3 coding DNA: TGCAGCGTCCTCGGAGAGAACACTGAAGCTTTCTTT. Its protein is CSVLGENTEAFF.

The chain joins TRBV7-9 to TRBJ2-5; 8 bases are shared with TRBD1. The CDR3 loop spans 13 amino acids. Germline CDR1 is SEHNR and CDR2 is FQNEAQ (reference sequence). Unmatched junction bases numbered 3, after V lost 5 bases and J lost 4 bases. This chain's CDR3 is CASSPTGAETQYF. The DNA for the CDR3 is TGTGCCAGCAGCCCGACAGGGGCAGAGACCCAGTACTTC.

This clone has just one count. The V gene is TRBV5-1, the J gene TRBJ2-3; D perhaps matches TRBD2 (6 bases). CDR1 is SGHRS and CDR2 is YFSETQ in the germline V gene. The CDR3 spans 14 residues. Deletions cut 5 bases from V and 2 bases from J, with 12 bases between. The CDR3 loop is CASSRRDSTDTQYF. The CDR3 region has the DNA TGCGCCAGCAGTCGCCGGGACTCCACAGATACGCAGTATTTT.

The V gene is TRBV28, the J gene TRBJ2-7, with TRBD1 identical over 11 bases. The CDR3 sequence is 14 residues long. CDR1 MDHEN and CDR2 SYDVKM come from the germline V gene. Unmatched junction bases numbered 6, after V lost 7 bases and J lost 4 bases. The CDR3 here is CASTRTGGWYEQYF. CDR3 in DNA: TGTGCCAGCACCAGGACAGGGGGCTGGTACGAGCAGTACTTC.

This clone has only one observation. This chain connects TRBV19 to TRBJ2-4, with D tentatively TRBD1 (7 bases). This CDR3 has 14 amino acids. Trimming pared 5 bases from V and 7 bases from J, leaving 15 bases between. CDR1 and CDR2 (germline): LNHDA, SQIVND (reference sequence). CDR3 residues: CASSGDSRGNIQYF. CDR3 nucleotide sequence: TGTGCCAGTAGTGGGGACAGCCGGGGGAACATTCAGTACTTC.

CDR3 residues: CASSLGQISTNEKLFF. The CDR3 DNA reads as TGTGCCAGCAGCTTAGGGCAGATTTCAACTAATGAAAAACTGTTTTTT. J is TRBJ1-4 and V is TRBV7-2; D is undetermined. The V and J ends lost 1 base and 0 bases respectively, with 9 bases between them. CDR3 length equals 16 residues. Germline V CDR1 and CDR2: SGHTA, FQGNSA.

The chain couples TRBV27 to TRBJ2-7; weak D call: TRBD2 (5 bases). Trimming cost V 0 bases and J 1 base, with 13 bases left between them. Germline V lookup: CDR1 MNHEY, CDR2 SMNVEV (reference sequence). The CDR3 has 16 amino acids. DNA for the CDR3: TGTGCCAGCAGTTTATCGAAGGCTCCGGGATCCTACGAGCAGTACTTC. The encoded protein is CASSLSKAPGSYEQYF.

The rearrangement links TRBV4-1 to TRBJ2-7, with a possible D match to TRBD1 (5 bases). The CDR3 covers 14 residues. V was pared by 0 bases and J by 7 bases, with 13 bases between. Germline-derived CDR1 and CDR2 are MGHRA and YSYEKL. As DNA, the CDR3 is TGCGCCAGCAGCCAAGACAGGGTTTTTTTGGAGCAGTACTTC. As protein: CASSQDRVFLEQYF.